This T cell receptor (beta chain) emerged from a study of blood T cell repertoires in COVID-19. On the study more broadly: The origin of the acute and convalescent COVID-19 samples was the United States, Italy and Spain.

Participants were aged about 18 to 90 years from roughly 25 US areas. Clinical history reported by participants formed the basis on which cohorts were assigned. Per the original methods: Amplification with reference gene primers provided the estimates of nucleated cell counts. Clones were read by immunoSEQ multiplex PCR, and TCRdb kept only the in-frame ones, dropping some. V and J calls and clone size are as listed in that table; D and trimming were resolved from the DNA. Found here are 150,000 to 200,000 clones, around three quarters of them singletons; the top ten hold roughly a sixth. Germline V lookup: CDR1 KGHSH, CDR2 LQKENI. V shed 3 bases and J 8 bases; nucleotides not matched to a gene: 9. The CDR3 runs to 14 residues.

The V call is TRBV18, the J call TRBJ1-2; TRBD1 aligns across 7 bases. Sequencing was performed on PBMCs or T cells enriched from blood (not recorded which). The sequence was collected from a woman aged 45-60 years with acute COVID-19. The CDR3 DNA follows: TGTGCCAGCTCACCGAGACAGGGAATGGGAGGCTACACCTTC. Translation gives CASSPRQGMGGYTF.